The text below deals with one T cell receptor (beta chain). Predating any ophthalmopathy symptoms, the blood sample was taken at first hyperthyroidism diagnosis. The sample is drawn from a study of T cells in Graves' hyperthyroidism and ophthalmopathy. Trimming shortened V by 2 bases and J by 3 bases, and 8 bases separated the two germline ends. Germline CDR1 is MNHEY and CDR2 is SVGAGI. The CDR3 spans 14 residues. TCR beta CDR3 region amplification was performed from RNA transcripts. An initial round of RT-PCR targeting the TCR CDR3 relied on the HTBI primer set. TCRdb recomputed calls from the multiplex PCR reads with MiXCR, one row per CDR3 protein. The sample has about 380,000 distinct CDR3 sequences; approximately 15% are singletons.

Input material: blood. The chain is built from TRBV6-5 and TRBJ1-5; D remains unclear. This sequence was found in a man aged 25 to 40 with Graves' hyperthyroidism that later progressed to Graves' ophthalmopathy. CDR3 in amino acids: CASSYGRINQPQHF. The CDR3 DNA is TGTGCCAGCAGTTACGGGAGGATCAATCAGCCCCAGCATTTT.